The rows below give T cell receptor beta chains drawn from one sample of a study of response to subunit inactivated influenza vaccine. TCRdb re-derived calls from the RT-PCR reads in MiXCR, one entry per CDR3 protein. Seen here are fewer than 600,000 distinct CDR3 sequences, roughly 7.6% observed once, and the top ten hold under 15%. This material consisted of PBMCs from blood, taken around 25 months after vaccination. The receptor source for this set is a man between 50 and 69 years old who received an inactivated influenza vaccine. Each CDR3 is given with its conserved first and last residue. A D gene is named only where the DNA matches it firmly. A row's size may be missing; if present it is once, few, many or a size class.

CDR3aa | CDR3nt | d_gene | abundance | j_gene | v_gene
CSVGPGTSTDTQYF | TGCAGCGTTGGGCCGGGTACTAGCACAGATACGCAGTATTTT | - | - | TRBJ2-3 | TRBV29-1
CSVPLTDQETQYF | TGCAGCGTTCCTCTGACAGACCAAGAGACCCAGTACTTC | - | - | TRBJ2-5 | TRBV29-1
CSVHKASEPDTQYF | TGCAGCGTCCATAAAGCTAGCGAACCAGATACGCAGTATTTT | - | many | TRBJ2-3 | TRBV29-1
CASSPTAAGAYEQYF | TGTGCCAGCAGCCCTACAGCGGCTGGCGCCTACGAGCAGTACTTC | - | few | TRBJ2-7 | TRBV4-2
CSARNPGLTNTGELFF | TGCAGTGCTAGGAACCCAGGCTTAACGAACACCGGGGAGCTGTTTTTT | - | many | TRBJ2-2 | TRBV20-1
CASLSIGGATGELFF | TGTGCCAGCCTCAGTATAGGGGGTGCCACCGGGGAGCTGTTTTTT | - | - | TRBJ2-2 | TRBV12-3/TRBV12-4
CAGVRRADSYEQYF | TGTGCCGGAGTTCGCAGGGCCGACTCCTACGAGCAGTACTTC | - | - | TRBJ2-7 | TRBV24-1
CASSEVGGGRQPQHF | TGTGCCAGCAGTGAAGTTGGTGGGGGACGGCAGCCCCAGCATTTT | - | - | TRBJ1-5 | TRBV6-1
CATSRVQGYEQYF | TGTGCCACCAGCAGAGTGCAGGGTTACGAGCAGTACTTC | - | few | TRBJ2-7 | TRBV15
CSARDPPNTEAFF | TGCAGTGCTAGAGATCCACCGAACACTGAAGCTTTCTTT | - | few | TRBJ1-1 | TRBV20-1
CATSRVGTGASYEQYF | TGTGCCACCAGCAGAGTTGGGACAGGAGCCTCCTACGAGCAGTACTTC | TRBD1 | few | TRBJ2-7 | TRBV15
CASRDIGFGELFF | TGTGCCAGCCGGGACATCGGATTCGGGGAGCTGTTTTTT | - | many | TRBJ2-2 | TRBV6-2/TRBV6-3
CASSRQEGSGTDTQYF | TGTGCCAGCAGCCGCCAGGAGGGGTCGGGCACAGATACGCAGTATTTT | - | many | TRBJ2-3 | TRBV7-8
CASSLGYMGLAVTDTQYF | TGTGCCAGCAGCTTGGGGTACATGGGACTAGCGGTCACAGATACGCAGTATTTT | TRBD2 | many | TRBJ2-3 | TRBV11-2
CASSQVVARELFF | TGCGCCAGCAGCCAAGTTGTGGCGCGGGAGCTGTTTTTT | - | few | TRBJ2-2 | TRBV4-1
CATSLPGTKTGELFF | TGTGCCACCAGCCTTCCCGGGACAAAAACCGGGGAGCTGTTTTTT | - | few | TRBJ2-2 | TRBV15